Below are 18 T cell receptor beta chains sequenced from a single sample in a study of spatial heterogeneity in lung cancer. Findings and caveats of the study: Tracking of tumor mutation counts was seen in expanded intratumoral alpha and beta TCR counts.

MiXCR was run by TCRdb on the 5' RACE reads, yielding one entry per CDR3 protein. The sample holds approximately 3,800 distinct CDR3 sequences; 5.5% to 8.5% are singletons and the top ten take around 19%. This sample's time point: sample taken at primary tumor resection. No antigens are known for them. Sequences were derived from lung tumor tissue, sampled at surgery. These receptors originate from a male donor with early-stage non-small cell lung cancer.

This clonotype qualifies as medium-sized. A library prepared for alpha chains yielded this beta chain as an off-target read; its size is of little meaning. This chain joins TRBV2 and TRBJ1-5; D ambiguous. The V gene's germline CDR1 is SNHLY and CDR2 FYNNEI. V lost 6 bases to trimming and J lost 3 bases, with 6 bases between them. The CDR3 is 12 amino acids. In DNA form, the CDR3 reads TGTGCCAGCAGCCGACACAATCAGCCCCAGCATTTT. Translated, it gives CASSRHNQPQHF.

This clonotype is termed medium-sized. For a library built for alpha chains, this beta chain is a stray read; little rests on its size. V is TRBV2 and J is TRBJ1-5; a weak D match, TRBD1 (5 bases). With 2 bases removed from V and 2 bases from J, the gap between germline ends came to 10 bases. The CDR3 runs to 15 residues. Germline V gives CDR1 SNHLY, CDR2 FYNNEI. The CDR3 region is CASSERRGGNQPQHF. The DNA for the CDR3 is TGTGCCAGCAGTGAAAGGAGGGGCGGCAATCAGCCCCAGCATTTT.

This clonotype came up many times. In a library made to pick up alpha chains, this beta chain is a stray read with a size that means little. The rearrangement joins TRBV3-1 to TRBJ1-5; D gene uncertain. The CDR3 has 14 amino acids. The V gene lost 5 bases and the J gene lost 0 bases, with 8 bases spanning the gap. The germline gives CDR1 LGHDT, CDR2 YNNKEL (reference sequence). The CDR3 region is CASSFAGSNQPQHF. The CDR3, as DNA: TGTGCCAGCAGCTTCGCGGGTAGCAATCAGCCCCAGCATTTT. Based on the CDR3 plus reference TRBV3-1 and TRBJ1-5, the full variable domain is DTAVSQTPKYLVTQMGNDKSIKCEQNLGHDTMYWYKQDSKKFLKIMFSYNNKELIINETVPNRFSPKSPDKAHLNLHINSLELGDSAVYFCASSFAGSNQPQHFGDGTRLSIL.

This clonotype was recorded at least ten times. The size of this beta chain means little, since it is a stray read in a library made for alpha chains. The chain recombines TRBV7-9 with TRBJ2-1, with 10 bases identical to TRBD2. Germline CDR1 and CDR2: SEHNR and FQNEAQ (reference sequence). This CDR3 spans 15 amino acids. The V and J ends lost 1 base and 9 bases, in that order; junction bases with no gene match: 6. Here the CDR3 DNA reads TGTGCCAGCAGCTTAGGCCTAGCGGGAGTAGTTGAGCAGTTCTTC. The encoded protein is CASSLGLAGVVEQFF.

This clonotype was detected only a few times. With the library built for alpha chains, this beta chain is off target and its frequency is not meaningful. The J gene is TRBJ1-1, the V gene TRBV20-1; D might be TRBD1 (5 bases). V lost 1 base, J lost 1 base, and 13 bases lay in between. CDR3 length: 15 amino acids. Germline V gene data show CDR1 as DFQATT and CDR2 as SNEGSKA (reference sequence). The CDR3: CSARGAGLGNTEAFF. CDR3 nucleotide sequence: TGCAGTGCTAGAGGCGCAGGGCTGGGGAACACTGAAGCTTTCTTT.

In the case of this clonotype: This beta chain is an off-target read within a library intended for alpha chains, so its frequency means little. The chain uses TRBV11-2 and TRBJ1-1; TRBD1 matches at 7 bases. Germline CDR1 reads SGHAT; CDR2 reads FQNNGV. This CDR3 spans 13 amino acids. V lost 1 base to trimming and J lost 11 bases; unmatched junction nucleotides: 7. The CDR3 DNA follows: TGTGCCAGCAGCTTAGTTAGGGGGCCGGAGGCTTTCTTT. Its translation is CASSLVRGPEAFF.

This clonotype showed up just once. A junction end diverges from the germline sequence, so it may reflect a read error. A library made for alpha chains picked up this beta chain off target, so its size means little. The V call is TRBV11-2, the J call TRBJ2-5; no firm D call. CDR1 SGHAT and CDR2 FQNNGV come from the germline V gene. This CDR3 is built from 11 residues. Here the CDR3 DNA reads TGTGCCGGCAAAATAGAAGAGACCCAGAACTTC. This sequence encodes CAGKIEETQNF.

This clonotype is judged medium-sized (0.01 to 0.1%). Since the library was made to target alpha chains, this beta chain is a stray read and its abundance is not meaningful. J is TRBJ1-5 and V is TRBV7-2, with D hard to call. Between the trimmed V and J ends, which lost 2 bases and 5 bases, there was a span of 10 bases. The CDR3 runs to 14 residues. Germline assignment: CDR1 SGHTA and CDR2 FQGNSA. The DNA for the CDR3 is TGTGCCAGCAGCTTACTAGGGAGGGATCAGCCCCAGCATTTT. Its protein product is CASSLLGRDQPQHF.

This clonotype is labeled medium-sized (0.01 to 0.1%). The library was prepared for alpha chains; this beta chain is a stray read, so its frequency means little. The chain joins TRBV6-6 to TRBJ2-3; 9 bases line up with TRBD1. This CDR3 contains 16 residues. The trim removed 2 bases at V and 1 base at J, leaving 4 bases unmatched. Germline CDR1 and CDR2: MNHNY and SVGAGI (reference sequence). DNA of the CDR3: TGTGCCAGCAGTTACGAACAGGGGGCGGGCACAGATACGCAGTATTTT. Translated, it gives CASSYEQGAGTDTQYF.

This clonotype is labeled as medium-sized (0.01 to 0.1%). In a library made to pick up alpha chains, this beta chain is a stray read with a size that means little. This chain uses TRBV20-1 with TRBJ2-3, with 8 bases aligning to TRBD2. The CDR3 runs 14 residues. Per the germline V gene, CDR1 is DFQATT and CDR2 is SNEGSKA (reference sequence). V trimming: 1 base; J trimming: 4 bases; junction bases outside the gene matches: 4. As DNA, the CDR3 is TGCAGTGCTAGAGGTAGCGGGGTCTCAGATACGCAGTATTTT. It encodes CSARGSGVSDTQYF.

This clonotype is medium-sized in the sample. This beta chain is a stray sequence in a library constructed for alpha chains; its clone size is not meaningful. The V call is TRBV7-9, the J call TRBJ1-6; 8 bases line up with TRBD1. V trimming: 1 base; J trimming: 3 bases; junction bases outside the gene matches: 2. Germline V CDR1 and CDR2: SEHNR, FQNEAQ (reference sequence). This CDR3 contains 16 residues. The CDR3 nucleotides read TGTGCCAGCAGCTTAGGACAGGGGTTCTATAATTCACCCCTCCACTTT. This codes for CASSLGQGFYNSPLHF.

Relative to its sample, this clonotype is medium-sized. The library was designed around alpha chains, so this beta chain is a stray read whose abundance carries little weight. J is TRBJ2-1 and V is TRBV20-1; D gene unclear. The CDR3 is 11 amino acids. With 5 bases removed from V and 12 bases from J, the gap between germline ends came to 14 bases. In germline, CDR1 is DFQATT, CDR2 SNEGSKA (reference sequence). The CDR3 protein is CSAFQVPMQFF. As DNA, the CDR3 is TGCAGTGCTTTTCAAGTTCCGATGCAGTTCTTC.

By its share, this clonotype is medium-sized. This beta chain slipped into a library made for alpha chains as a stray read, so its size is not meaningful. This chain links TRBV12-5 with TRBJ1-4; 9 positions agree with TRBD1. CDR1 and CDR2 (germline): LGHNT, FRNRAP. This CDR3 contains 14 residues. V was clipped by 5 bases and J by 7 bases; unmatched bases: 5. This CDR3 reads CASGTDRGSEKLFF. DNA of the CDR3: TGTGCTAGTGGTACGGACAGGGGTTCTGAAAAACTGTTTTTT.

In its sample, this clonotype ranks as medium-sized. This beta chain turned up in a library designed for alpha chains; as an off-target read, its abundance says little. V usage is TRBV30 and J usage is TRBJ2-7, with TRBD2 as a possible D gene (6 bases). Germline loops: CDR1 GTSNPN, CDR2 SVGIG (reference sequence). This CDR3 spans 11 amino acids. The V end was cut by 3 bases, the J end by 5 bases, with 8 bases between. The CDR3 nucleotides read TGTGCCTGGAGACGGGGGAACGAGCAGTACTTC. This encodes CAWRRGNEQYF.

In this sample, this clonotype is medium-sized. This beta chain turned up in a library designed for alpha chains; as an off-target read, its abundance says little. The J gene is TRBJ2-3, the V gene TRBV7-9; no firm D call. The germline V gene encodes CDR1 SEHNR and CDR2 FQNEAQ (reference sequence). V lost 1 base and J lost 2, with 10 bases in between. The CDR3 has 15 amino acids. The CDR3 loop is CASSLGGGLTDTQYF. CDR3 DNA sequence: TGTGCCAGCAGCTTAGGAGGCGGTCTCACAGATACGCAGTATTTT.

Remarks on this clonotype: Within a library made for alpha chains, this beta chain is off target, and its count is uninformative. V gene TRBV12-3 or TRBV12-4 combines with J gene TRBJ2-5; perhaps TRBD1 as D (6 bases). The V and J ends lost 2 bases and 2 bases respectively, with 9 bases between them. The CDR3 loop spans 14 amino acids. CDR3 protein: CASSLRQAQETQYF. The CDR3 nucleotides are TGTGCCAGCAGTTTACGACAGGCACAAGAGACCCAGTACTTC.

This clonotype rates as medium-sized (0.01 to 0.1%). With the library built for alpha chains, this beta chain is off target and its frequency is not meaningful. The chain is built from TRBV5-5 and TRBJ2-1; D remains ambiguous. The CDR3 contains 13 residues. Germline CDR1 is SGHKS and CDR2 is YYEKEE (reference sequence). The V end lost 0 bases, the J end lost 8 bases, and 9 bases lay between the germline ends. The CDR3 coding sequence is TGTGCCAGCAGCTTGGTTCCGGCCGATGAGCAGTTCTTC. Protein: CASSLVPADEQFF.

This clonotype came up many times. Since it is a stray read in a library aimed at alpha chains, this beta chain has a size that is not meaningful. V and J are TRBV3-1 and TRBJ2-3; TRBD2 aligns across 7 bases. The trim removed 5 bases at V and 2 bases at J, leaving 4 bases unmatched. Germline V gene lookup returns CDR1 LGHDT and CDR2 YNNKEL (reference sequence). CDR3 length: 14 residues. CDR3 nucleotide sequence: TGTGCCAGCAGCTCGAGCGGGACCACAGATACGCAGTATTTT. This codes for CASSSSGTTDTQYF.